Listed here are 3 T cell receptor beta chains from one sample, sequenced in a study of blood T cell repertoires in COVID-19 (dated by TCRdb to between 2020 and 2021). Receptors were amplified or captured by the immunoSEQ multiplex PCR assay. The clones in this table, taken by TCRdb from immuneACCESS, are in-frame only. Not every clone is retained; where verified, under half of the shortfall comes from an unresolved V gene, and the cause of the rest is unknown. In all, the sample holds some 150,000 clones, and 75% to 90% of those were seen once. 4% to 4.5% of the sample is taken by the ten largest. The sequencing input was PBMCs or T cells enriched from blood (not recorded which). The receptors were gathered from a woman in her 50s who had recovered from COVID-19.

This chain links TRBV28 with TRBJ1-2, with D possibly being TRBD1 (5 bases). Per the germline V gene, CDR1 is MDHEN and CDR2 is SYDVKM. The CDR3 totals 12 residues. V lost 10 bases to trimming and J lost 10 bases, with 19 bases between them. The CDR3 spells CATSSGAGPYTF. The CDR3 nucleotides read TGTGCCACCTCATCTGGGGCAGGGCCCTACACCTTC.

CDR3 in amino acids: CASSLRGTSGNQETQYF. The CDR3 nucleotides read TGTGCCAGTAGTCTTCGGGGTACTAGCGGGAACCAAGAGACCCAGTACTTC. The chain is built from TRBV19 and TRBJ2-5; 10 bases align to TRBD2. The CDR3 consists of 17 residues. V gave up 5 bases and J gave up 0 bases; unmatched junction bases: 9. Germline CDR1 is LNHDA and CDR2 is SQIVND (reference sequence).

This chain joins TRBV30 and TRBJ2-4; 12 bases line up with TRBD1. With 2 bases clipped from V and 8 bases from J, the junction kept 4 bases outside the gene matches. Germline V lookup: CDR1 GTSNPN, CDR2 SVGIG (reference sequence). This CDR3 region has 14 residues. In DNA, the CDR3 is TGTGCCTGGAGTCGGGGACAGGGGGCTCACATTCAGTACTTC. Its translation: CAWSRGQGAHIQYF.